The text below deals with one T cell receptor (beta chain). This sample is drawn from a study of CD8 T cells in Susac syndrome. V lost 2 bases to trimming and J lost 4 bases, with 14 bases between them. This CDR3 comprises 15 residues. Random-hexamer reverse transcription was applied to about 0.5 to 1 ug RNA. TCRdb recomputed calls from the immunoSEQ multiplex PCR reads with MiXCR, one row per CDR3 protein. This sample has more than 250,000 distinct CDR3 sequences; roughly nine tenths occur once, and the top ten carry approximately 0.065%. V and J are TRBV12-3 or TRBV12-4 and TRBJ2-5, with D possibly being TRBD1 (7 bases). This receptor was taken from a human donor with multiple sclerosis. The sequencing input was CD4+ T cells from PBMCs. Here the CDR3 DNA reads TGTGCCAGCAGTTTACGGAGGGGGCCGGCAGAGACCCAGTACTTC. Protein: CASSLRRGPAETQYF.